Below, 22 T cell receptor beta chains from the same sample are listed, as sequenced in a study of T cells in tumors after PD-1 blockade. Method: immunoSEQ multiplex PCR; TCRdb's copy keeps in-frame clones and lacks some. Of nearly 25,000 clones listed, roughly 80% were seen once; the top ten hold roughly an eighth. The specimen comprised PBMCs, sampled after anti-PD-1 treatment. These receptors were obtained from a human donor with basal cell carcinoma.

The CDR3 reads CASSVEWGAEGTQYF. CDR3 DNA: TGTGCCAGCAGCGTAGAATGGGGGGCAGAGGGTACGCAGTATTTT. This chain joins TRBV9 and TRBJ2-3, with D perhaps TRBD1 or TRBD2 (6 bases each). The V and J ends lost 0 bases and 8 bases respectively, with 16 bases between them. The CDR3 runs to 15 residues. CDR1 is SGDLS and CDR2 is YYNGEE in the germline V gene.

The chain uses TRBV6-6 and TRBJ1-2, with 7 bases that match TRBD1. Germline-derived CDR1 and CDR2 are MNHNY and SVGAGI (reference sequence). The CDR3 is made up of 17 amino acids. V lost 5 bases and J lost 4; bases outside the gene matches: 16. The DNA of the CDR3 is TGTGCCAGCAGTCCCCTCAGGGGGAACGATTTGGGCTATGGCTACACCTTC. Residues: CASSPLRGNDLGYGYTF.

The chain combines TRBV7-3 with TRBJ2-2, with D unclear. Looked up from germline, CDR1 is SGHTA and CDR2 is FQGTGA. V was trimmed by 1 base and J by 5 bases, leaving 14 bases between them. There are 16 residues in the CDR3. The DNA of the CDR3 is TGTGCCAGCAGCTTAAAGTCGGTTGGCCAAACCGGGGAGCTGTTTTTT. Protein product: CASSLKSVGQTGELFF. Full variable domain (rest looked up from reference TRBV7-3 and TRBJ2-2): GAGVSQTPSNKVTEKGKYVELRCDPISGHTALYWYRQSLGQGPEFLIYFQGTGAADDSGLPNDRFFAVRPEGSVSTLKIQRTERGDSAVYLCASSLKSVGQTGELFFGEGSRLTVL.

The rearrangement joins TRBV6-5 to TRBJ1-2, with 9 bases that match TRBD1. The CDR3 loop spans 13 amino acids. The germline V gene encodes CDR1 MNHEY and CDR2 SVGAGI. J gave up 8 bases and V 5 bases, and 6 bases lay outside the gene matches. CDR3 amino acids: CASSPGQGTGYTF. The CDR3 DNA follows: TGTGCCAGCAGTCCTGGACAGGGGACGGGCTACACCTTC.

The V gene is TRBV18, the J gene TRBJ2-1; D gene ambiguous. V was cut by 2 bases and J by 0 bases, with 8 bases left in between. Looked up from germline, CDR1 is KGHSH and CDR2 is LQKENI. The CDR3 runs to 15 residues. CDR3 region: CASSPNSHSYNEQFF. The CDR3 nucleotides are TGTGCCAGCTCACCAAATTCGCACTCCTACAATGAGCAGTTCTTC.

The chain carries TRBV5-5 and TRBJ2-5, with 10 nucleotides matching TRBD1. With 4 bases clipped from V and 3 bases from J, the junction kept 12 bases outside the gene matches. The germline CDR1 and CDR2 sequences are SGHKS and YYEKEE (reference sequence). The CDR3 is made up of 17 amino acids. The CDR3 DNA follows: TGTGCCAGCAGCCTAATAGGGACAGGGGCATTTGAAGAGACCCAGTACTTC. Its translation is CASSLIGTGAFEETQYF. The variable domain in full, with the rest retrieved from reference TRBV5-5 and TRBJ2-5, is DAGVTQSPTHLIKTRGQQVTLRCSPISGHKSVSWYQQVLGQGPQFIFQYYEKEERGRGNFPDRFSARQFPNYSSELNVNALLLGDSALYLCASSLIGTGAFEETQYFGPGTRLLVL.

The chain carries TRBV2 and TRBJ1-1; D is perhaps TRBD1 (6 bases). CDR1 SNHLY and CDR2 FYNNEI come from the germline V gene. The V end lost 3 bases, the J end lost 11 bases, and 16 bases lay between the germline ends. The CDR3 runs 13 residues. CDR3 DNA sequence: TGTGCCAGCAGTGATGGGGGCCAGTCGTTGGCTTTCTTT. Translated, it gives CASSDGGQSLAFF.

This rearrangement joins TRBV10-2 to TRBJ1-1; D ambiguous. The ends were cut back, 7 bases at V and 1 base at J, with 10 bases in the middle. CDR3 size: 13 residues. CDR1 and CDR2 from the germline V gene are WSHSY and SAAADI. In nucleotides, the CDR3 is TGCGCCAGCACTATGGGAGGGAACACTGAAGCTTTCTTT. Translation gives CASTMGGNTEAFF.

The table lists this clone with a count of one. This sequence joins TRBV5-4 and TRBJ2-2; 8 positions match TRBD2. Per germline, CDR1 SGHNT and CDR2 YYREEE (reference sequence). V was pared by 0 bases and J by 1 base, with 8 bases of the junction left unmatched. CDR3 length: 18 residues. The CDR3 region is CASSLAPIAGQNTGELFF. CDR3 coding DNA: TGTGCCAGCAGCTTGGCCCCAATAGCGGGGCAGAACACCGGGGAGCTGTTTTTT.

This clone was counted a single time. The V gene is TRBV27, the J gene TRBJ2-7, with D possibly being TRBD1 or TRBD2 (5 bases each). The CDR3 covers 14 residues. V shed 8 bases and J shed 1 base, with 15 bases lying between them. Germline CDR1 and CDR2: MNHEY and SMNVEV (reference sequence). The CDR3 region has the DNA TGTGCCAGCCGCGGATGGGACGGATCCTACGAGCAGTACTTC. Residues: CASRGWDGSYEQYF.

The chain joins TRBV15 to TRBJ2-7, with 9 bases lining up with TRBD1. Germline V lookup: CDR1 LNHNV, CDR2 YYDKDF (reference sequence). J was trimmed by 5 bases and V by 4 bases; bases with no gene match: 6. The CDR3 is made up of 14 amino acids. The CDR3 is CATSTDRGGHEQYF. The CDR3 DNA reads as TGTGCCACCAGCACGGACAGGGGAGGCCACGAGCAGTACTTC.

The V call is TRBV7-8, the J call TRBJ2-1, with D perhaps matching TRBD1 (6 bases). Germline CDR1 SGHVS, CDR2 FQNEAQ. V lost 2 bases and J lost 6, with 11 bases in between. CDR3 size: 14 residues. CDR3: CASSLITGSNEQFF. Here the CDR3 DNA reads TGTGCCAGCAGCTTAATCACAGGGTCCAATGAGCAGTTCTTC.

Written as DNA, the CDR3 is TGTGCCAGCAGCTTTTTGGCAGGGGGTACCGGGGAGCTGTTTTTT. Encoded protein: CASSFLAGGTGELFF. The chain employs TRBV7-3 and TRBJ2-2; 7 bases match TRBD1. Germline lookup yields CDR1 SGHTA and CDR2 FQGTGA. This CDR3 spans 15 amino acids. V shed 3 bases, J shed 5 bases, and the junction held 6 bases outside the gene matches.

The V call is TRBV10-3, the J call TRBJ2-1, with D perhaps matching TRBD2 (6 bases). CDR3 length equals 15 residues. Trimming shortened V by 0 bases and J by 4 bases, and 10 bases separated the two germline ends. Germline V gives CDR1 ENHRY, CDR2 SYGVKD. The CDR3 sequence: CAISESLAVYNEQFF. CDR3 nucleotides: TGTGCCATCAGTGAGTCATTAGCGGTATACAATGAGCAGTTCTTC.

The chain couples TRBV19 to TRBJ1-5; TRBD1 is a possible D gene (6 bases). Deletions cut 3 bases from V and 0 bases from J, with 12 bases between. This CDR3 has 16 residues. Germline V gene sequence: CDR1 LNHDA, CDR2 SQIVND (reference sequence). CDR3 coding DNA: TGTGCCAGTAGTATCAGGGGCAGTGATAGCAATCAGCCCCAGCATTTT. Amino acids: CASSIRGSDSNQPQHF.

CDR3 DNA: TGTGCCAGCAGCCAAGCAGGGACCACTGAAGCTTTCTTT. Translating it yields CASSQAGTTEAFF. The chain carries TRBV4-2 and TRBJ1-1, with D possibly matching TRBD1 (5 bases). The CDR3 loop spans 13 amino acids. V lost 1 base and J 4 bases, leaving 7 bases between the germline ends. Germline V gene sequence: CDR1 LGHNA, CDR2 YNFKEQ.

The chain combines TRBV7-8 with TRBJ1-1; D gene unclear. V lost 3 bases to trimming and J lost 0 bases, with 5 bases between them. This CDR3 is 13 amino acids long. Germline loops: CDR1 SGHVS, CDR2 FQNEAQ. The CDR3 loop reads CASSLDLNTEAFF. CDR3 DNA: TGTGCCAGCAGCTTGGACCTGAACACTGAAGCTTTCTTT.

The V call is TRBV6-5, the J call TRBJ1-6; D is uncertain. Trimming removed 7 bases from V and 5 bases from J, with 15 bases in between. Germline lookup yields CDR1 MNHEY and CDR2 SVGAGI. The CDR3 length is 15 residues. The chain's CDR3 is CASTLRRLNNSPLHF. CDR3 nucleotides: TGTGCCAGCACCCTTAGGCGGTTAAATAATTCACCCCTCCACTTT.

Written as DNA, the CDR3 is TGCGCCAGCGGCGACCTCCGATTTCAAGAGACCCAGTACTTC. It specifies CASGDLRFQETQYF. The chain joins TRBV5-1 to TRBJ2-5; the D is unclear. Germline-derived CDR1 and CDR2 are SGHRS and YFSETQ. Trimming pared 7 bases from V and 2 bases from J, leaving 15 bases between. This CDR3 has 14 amino acids.

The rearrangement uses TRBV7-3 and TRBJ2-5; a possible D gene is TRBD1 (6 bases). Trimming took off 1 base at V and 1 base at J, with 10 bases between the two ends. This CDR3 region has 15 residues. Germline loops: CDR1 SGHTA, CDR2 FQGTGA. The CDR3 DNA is TGTGCCAGCAGCTTAAACACAGGGTCCCAAGAGACCCAGTACTTC. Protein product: CASSLNTGSQETQYF.

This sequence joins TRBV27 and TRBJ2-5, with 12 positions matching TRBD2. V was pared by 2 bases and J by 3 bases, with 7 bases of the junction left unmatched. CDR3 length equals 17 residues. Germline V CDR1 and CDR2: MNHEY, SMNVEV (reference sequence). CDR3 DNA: TGTGCCAGCAGTTTACGCCTAGCGGGGGGGCTGAAAGAGACCCAGTACTTC. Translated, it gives CASSLRLAGGLKETQYF.

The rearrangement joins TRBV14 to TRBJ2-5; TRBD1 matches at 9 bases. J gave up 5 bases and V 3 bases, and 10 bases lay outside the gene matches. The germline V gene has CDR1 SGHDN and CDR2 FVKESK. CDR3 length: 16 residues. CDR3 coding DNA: TGTGCCAGCAGCCACCTCCCACGGGACAGGGTGGAGACCCAGTACTTC. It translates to CASSHLPRDRVETQYF.